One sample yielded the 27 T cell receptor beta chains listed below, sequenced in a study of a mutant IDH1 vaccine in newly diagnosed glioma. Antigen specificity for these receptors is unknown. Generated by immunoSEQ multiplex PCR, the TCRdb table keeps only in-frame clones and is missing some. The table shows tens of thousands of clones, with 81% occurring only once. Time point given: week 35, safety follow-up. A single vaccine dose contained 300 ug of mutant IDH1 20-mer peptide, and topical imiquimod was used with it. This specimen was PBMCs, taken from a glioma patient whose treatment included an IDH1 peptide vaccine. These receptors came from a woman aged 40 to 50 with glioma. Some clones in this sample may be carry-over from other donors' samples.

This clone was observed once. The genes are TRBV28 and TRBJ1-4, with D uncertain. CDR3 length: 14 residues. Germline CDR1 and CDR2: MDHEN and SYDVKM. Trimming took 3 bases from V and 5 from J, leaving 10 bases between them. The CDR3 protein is CASSFITENEKLFF. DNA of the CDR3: TGTGCCAGCAGTTTCATAACGGAAAATGAAAAACTGTTTTTT.

The CDR3 protein is CASSRPGTGARDEAFF. CDR3 bases: TGCGCCAGCAGCCGCCCCGGGACAGGGGCGCGGGATGAAGCTTTCTTT. The chain couples TRBV4-1 to TRBJ1-1; 10 nucleotides match TRBD1. The CDR3 runs to 16 residues. Germline values: CDR1 MGHRA, CDR2 YSYEKL. V trimming: 4 bases; J trimming: 7 bases; junction bases outside the gene matches: 12.

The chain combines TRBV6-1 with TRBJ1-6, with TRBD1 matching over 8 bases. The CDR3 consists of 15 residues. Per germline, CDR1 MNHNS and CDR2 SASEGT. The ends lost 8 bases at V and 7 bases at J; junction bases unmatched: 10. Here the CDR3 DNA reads TGTGCCAGCGCTGTCTGGACAGGGCCCAATTCACCCCTCCACTTT. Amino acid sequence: CASAVWTGPNSPLHF.

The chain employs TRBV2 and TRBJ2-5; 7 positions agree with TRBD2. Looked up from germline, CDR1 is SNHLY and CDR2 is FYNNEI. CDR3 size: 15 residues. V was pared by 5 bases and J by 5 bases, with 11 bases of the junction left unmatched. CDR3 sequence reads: CASSTKGGVWETQYF. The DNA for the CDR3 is TGTGCCAGCAGTACCAAGGGAGGGGTTTGGGAGACCCAGTACTTC.

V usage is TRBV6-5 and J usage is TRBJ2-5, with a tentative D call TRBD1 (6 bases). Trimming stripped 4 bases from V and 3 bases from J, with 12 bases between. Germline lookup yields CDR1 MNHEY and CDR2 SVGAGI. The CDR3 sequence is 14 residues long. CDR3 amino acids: CASSSNQGKETQYF. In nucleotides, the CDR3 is TGTGCCAGCAGTTCCAATCAGGGGAAAGAGACCCAGTACTTC.

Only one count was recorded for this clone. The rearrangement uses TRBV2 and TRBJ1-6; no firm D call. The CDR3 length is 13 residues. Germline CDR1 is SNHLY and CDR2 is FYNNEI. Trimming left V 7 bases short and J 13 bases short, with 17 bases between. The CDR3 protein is CASTAGNVSPLHF. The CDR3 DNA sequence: TGTGCCAGCACGGCGGGTAACGTTTCGCCCCTCCACTTT.

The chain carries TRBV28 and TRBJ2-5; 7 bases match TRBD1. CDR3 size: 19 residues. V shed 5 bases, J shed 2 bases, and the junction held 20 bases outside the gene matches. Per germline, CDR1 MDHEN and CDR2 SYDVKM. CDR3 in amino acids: CASSRQLPFRDRTQETQYF. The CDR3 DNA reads TGTGCCAGCAGTCGCCAGCTTCCCTTCCGGGACAGAACGCAAGAGACCCAGTACTTC. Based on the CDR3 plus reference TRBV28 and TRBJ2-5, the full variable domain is DVKVTQSSRYLVKRTGEKVFLECVQDMDHENMFWYRQDPGLGLRLIYFSYDVKMKEKGDIPEGYSVSREKKERFSLILESASTNQTSMYLCASSRQLPFRDRTQETQYFGPGTRLLVL.

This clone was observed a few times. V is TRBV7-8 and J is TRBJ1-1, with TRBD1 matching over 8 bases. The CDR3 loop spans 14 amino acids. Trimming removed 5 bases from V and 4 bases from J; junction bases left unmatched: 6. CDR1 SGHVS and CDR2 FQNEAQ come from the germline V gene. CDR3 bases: TGTGCCAGCAGCCTAGACAGGGGCGGCACTGAAGCTTTCTTT. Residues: CASSLDRGGTEAFF.

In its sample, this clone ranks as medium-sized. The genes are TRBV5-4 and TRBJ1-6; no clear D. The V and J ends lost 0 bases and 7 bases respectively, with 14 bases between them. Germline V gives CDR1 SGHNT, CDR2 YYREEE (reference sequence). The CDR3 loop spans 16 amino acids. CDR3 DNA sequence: TGTGCCAGCAGCTTGGTTCCGACGGCGGGCAATTCACCCCTCCACTTT. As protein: CASSLVPTAGNSPLHF. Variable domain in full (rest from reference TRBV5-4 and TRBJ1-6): ETGVTQSPTHLIKTRGQQVTLRCSSQSGHNTVSWYQQALGQGPQFIFQYYREEENGRGNFPPRFSGLQFPNYSSELNVNALELDDSALYLCASSLVPTAGNSPLHFGNGTRLTVT.

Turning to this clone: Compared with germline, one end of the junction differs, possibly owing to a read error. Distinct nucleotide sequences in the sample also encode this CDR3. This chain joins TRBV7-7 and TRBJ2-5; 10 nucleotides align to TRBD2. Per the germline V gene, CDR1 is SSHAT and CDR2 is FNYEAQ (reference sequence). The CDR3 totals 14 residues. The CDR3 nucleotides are TGTGCTAGCAGCTTGAGCGGGAGGGAAGAGACCCAGTACTTC. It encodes CASSLSGREETQYF.

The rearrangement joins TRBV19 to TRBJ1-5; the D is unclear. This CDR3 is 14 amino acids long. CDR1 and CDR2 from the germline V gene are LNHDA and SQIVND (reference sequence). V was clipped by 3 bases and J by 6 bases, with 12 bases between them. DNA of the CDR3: TGTGCCAGTAGTATTCCGGTTGGCCTTCAGCCCCAGCATTTT. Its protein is CASSIPVGLQPQHF.

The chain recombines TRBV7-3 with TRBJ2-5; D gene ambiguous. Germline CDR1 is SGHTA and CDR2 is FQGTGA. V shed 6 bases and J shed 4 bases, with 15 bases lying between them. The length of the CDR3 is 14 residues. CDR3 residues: CASSPLGSRETQYF. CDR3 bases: TGTGCCAGCAGTCCTCTAGGTAGCAGAGAGACCCAGTACTTC.

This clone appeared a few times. CDR3 in amino acids: CASSGGGGGDTQYF. DNA of the CDR3: TGTGCCAGCAGTGGCGGCGGGGGGGGAGATACGCAGTATTTT. The rearrangement joins TRBV6-1 to TRBJ2-3; 9 positions agree with TRBD2. The CDR3 length is 14 residues. Germline V lookup: CDR1 MNHNS, CDR2 SASEGT. V dropped 4 bases and J dropped 5; count of bases not matched to a gene: 4.

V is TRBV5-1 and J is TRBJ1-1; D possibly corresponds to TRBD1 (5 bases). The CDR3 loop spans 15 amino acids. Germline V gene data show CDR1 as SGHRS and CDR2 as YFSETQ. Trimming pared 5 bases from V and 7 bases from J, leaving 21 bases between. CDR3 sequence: CASRLRQRMESEAFF. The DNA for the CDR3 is TGCGCCAGCAGACTACGACAGAGGATGGAGAGTGAAGCTTTCTTT. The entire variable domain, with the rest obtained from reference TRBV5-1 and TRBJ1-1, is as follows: KAGVTQTPRYLIKTRGQQVTLSCSPISGHRSVSWYQQTPGQGLQFLFEYFSETQRNKGNFPGRFSGRQFSNSRSEMNVSTLELGDSALYLCASRLRQRMESEAFFGQGTRLTVV.

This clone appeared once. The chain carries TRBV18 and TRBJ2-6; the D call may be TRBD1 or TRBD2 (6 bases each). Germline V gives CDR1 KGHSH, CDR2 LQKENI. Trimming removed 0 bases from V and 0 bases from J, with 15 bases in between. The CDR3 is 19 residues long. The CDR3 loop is CASSPPVGGPSSGANVLTF. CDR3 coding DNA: TGTGCCAGCTCACCACCGGTAGGGGGGCCTAGCTCTGGGGCCAACGTCCTGACTTTC. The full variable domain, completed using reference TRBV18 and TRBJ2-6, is NAGVMQNPRHLVRRRGQEARLRCSPMKGHSHVYWYRQLPEEGLKFMVYLQKENIIDESGMPKERFSAEFPKEGPSILRIQQVVRGDSAAYFCASSPPVGGPSSGANVLTFGAGSRLTVL.

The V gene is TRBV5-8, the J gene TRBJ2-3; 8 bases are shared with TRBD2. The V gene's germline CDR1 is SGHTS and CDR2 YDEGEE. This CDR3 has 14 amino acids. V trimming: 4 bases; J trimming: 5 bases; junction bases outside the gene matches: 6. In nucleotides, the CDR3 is TGTGCCAGCAGCCTTAGCGGGGTGGGAGATACGCAGTATTTT. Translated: CASSLSGVGDTQYF.

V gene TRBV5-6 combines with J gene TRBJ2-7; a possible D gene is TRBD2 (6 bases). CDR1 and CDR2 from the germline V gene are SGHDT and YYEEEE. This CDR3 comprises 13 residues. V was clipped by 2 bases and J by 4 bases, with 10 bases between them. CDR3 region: CASSFRERYEQYF. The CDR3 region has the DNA TGTGCCAGCAGCTTTCGGGAGAGATACGAGCAGTACTTC.

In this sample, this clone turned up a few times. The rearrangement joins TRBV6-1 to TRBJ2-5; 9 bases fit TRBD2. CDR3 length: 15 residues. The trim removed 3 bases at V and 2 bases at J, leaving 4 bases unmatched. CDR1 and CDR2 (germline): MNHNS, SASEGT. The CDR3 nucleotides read TGTGCCAGCAGTGAGTCCAGCGGGGGGCAAGAGACCCAGTACTTC. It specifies CASSESSGGQETQYF.

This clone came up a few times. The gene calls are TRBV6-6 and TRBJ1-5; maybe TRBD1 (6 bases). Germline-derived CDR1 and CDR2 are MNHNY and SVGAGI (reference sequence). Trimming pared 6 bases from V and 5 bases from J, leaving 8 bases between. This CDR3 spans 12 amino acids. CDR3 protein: CASRNRDQPQHF. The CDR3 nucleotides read TGTGCCAGCAGGAACAGGGATCAGCCCCAGCATTTT.

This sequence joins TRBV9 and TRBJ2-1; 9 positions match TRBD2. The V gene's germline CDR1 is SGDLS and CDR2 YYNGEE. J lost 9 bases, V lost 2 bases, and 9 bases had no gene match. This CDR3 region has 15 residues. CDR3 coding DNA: TGTGCCAGCAGCGTTCGGGGCGGGAGGGCCTCTGAGCAGTTCTTC. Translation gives CASSVRGGRASEQFF.

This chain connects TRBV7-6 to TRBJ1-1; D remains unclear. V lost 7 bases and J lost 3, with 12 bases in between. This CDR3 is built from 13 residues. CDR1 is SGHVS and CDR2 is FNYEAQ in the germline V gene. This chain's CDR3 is CASTAIGDTEAFF. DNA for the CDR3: TGTGCCAGCACCGCCATCGGGGACACTGAAGCTTTCTTT.

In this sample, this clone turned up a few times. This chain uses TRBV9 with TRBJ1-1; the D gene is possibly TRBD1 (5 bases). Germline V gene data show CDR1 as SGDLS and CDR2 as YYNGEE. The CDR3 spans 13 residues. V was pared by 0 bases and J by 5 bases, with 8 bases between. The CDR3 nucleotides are TGTGCCAGCAGCGTAGGAGGGGAGACTGAAGCTTTCTTT. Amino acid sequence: CASSVGGETEAFF. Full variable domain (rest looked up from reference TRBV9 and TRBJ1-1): DSGVTQTPKHLITATGQRVTLRCSPRSGDLSVYWYQQSLDQGLQFLIQYYNGEERAKGNILERFSAQQFPDLHSELNLSSLELGDSALYFCASSVGGETEAFFGQGTRLTVV.

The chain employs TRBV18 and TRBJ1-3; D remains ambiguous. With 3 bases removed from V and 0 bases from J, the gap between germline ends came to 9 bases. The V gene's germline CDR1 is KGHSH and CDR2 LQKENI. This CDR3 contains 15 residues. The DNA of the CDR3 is TGTGCCAGCTCACCTGCCATGAGCTCTGGAAACACCATATATTTT. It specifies CASSPAMSSGNTIYF.

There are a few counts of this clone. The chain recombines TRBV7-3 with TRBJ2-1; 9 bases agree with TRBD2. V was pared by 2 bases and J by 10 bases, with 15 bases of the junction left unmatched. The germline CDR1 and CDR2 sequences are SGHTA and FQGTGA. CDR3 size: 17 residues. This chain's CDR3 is CASSLGVGGRAEEEQFF. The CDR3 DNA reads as TGTGCCAGCAGCTTAGGAGTGGGCGGGAGGGCCGAGGAAGAGCAGTTCTTC.

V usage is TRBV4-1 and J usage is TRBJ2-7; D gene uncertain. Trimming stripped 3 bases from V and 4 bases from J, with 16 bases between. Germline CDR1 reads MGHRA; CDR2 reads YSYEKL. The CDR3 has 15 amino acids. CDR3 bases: TGCGCCAGCAGCCATTTCATCAGACGGAGTTACGAGCAGTACTTC. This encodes CASSHFIRRSYEQYF.

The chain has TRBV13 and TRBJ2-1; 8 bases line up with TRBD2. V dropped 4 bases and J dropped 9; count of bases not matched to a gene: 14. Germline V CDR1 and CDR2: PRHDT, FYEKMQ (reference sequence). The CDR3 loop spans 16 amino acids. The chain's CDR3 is CASSSPVAGYYGEQFF. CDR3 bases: TGTGCCAGCAGCTCCCCGGTAGCGGGATATTACGGTGAGCAGTTCTTC.

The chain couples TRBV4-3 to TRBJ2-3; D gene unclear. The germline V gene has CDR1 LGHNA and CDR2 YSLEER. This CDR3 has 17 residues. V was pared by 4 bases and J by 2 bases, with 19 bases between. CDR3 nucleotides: TGCGCCAGCAGCCCGGAACGGCGGAGACTTAACACAGATACGCAGTATTTT. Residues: CASSPERRRLNTDTQYF.